Below, 12 T cell receptor beta chains from the same sample are listed, as sequenced in a study of cytomegalovirus exposure and HLA in healthy donors. Data came from immunoSEQ multiplex PCR; TCRdb stores just in-frame clones and leaves some out. Of approximately 150,000 clones listed, about 89% are singletons. The specimen was PBMCs. These receptor sequences come from a man aged 18 to 30 in good health and CMV-seropositive.

This clone was picked up one time. The V gene is TRBV28, the J gene TRBJ1-5, with TRBD1 matching 8 bases. The CDR3 is 14 amino acids. The germline CDR1 and CDR2 sequences are MDHEN and SYDVKM. V was clipped by 6 bases and J by 5 bases; unmatched bases: 6. CDR3 nucleotides: TGTGCCAGCAGCCCTCCAGGGGGCGATCAGCCCCAGCATTTT. It encodes CASSPPGGDQPQHF.

J is TRBJ2-1 and V is TRBV7-9; perhaps TRBD2 as D (7 bases). CDR1 and CDR2 from the germline V gene are SEHNR and FQNEAQ (reference sequence). V shed 4 bases and J shed 2 bases, with 21 bases lying between them. This CDR3 has 18 residues. The CDR3 DNA reads as TGTGCCAGCAGCTACGCACCAACCCTGGGGGGGCCCTACAATGAGCAGTTCTTC. Protein sequence: CASSYAPTLGGPYNEQFF.

The gene calls are TRBV10-3 and TRBJ2-1, with TRBD1 matching over 7 bases. V lost 8 bases and J lost 8; bases outside the gene matches: 12. In germline, CDR1 is ENHRY, CDR2 SYGVKD. The CDR3 is made up of 14 amino acids. CDR3: CAIDPTGVIDEQFF. The CDR3 nucleotides are TGTGCCATCGACCCAACAGGGGTAATCGATGAGCAGTTCTTC.

The CDR3 reads CASSLGSYSYEQYF. The CDR3 DNA is TGTGCCAGCAGCTTAGGTAGTTACTCCTACGAGCAGTACTTC. J is TRBJ2-7 and V is TRBV7-8; D is undetermined. This CDR3 is built from 14 residues. V lost 1 base and J lost 0, with 7 bases in between. Germline CDR1 SGHVS, CDR2 FQNEAQ.

V gene TRBV28 combines with J gene TRBJ1-2; 9 positions agree with TRBD1. This CDR3 spans 14 amino acids. Germline values: CDR1 MDHEN, CDR2 SYDVKM. V lost 4 bases to trimming and J lost 8 bases; unmatched junction nucleotides: 8. Here the CDR3 reads CASSWNRGLGGYTF. CDR3 in DNA: TGTGCCAGCAGTTGGAACAGGGGGCTAGGAGGCTACACCTTC.

This clone was recorded only once. The DNA of the CDR3 is TGTGCCAGCAGCCAAGAGGGCATTGAAGCTTTCTTT. This sequence encodes CASSQEGIEAFF. The chain couples TRBV4-2 to TRBJ1-1; D remains unclear. The ends were cut back, 0 bases at V and 7 bases at J, with 6 bases in the middle. Germline V gene data show CDR1 as LGHNA and CDR2 as YNFKEQ. The CDR3 extends over 12 amino acids.

The chain couples TRBV9 to TRBJ2-3; perhaps TRBD2 as D (5 bases). Trimming left V 1 base short and J 6 bases short, with 9 bases between. The CDR3 totals 13 residues. Germline lookup yields CDR1 SGDLS and CDR2 YYNGEE. CDR3 in DNA: TGTGCCAGCAGCGTATTGAGGGTCGATACGCAGTATTTT. It yields the protein CASSVLRVDTQYF. Full variable domain (outside the CDR3, taken from reference TRBV9 and TRBJ2-3): DSGVTQTPKHLITATGQRVTLRCSPRSGDLSVYWYQQSLDQGLQFLIQYYNGEERAKGNILERFSAQQFPDLHSELNLSSLELGDSALYFCASSVLRVDTQYFGPGTRLTVL.

This rearrangement joins TRBV29-1 to TRBJ2-7, with D possibly being TRBD2 (6 bases). Germline V gene sequence: CDR1 SQVTM, CDR2 ANQGSEA. The CDR3 sequence is 14 residues long. V was clipped by 7 bases and J by 2 bases, with 18 bases between them. CDR3 amino acids: CSGARGPLPYEQYF. In DNA form, the CDR3 reads TGCAGCGGTGCGCGGGGCCCCTTACCCTACGAGCAGTACTTC.

This clone has only a few counts. Here the CDR3 omits its conserved ending phenylalanine or tryptophan, so a read error is the likely source. The DNA is omitted, as the CDR3 cannot be located on it reliably, and the CDR3 follows TCRdb's listing. This rearrangement joins TRBV6-4 to TRBJ1-1; the table gives TRBD1 as D, unverified against the DNA. The length of the CDR3 is 10 amino acids, counting both ends. From germline, CDR1 is MRHNA and CDR2 SNTAGT. This CDR3 reads CASSDSGSSL.

The chain recombines TRBV29-1 with TRBJ2-7; the D gene is possibly TRBD2 (8 bases). The CDR3 sequence is 15 residues long. Trimming removed 7 bases at V and 2 bases at J, with 21 bases between. The germline V gene encodes CDR1 SQVTM and CDR2 ANQGSEA. The CDR3 DNA reads as TGCAGCGCTCAAGACGGGAGGGACAGCGCCTACGAGCAGTACTTC. It is translated as CSAQDGRDSAYEQYF.

The rearrangement uses TRBV7-8 and TRBJ1-3; TRBD1 might be the D (6 bases). V lost 5 bases and J 9 bases, leaving 17 bases between the germline ends. The germline V gene has CDR1 SGHVS and CDR2 FQNEAQ. CDR3 length: 14 residues. The CDR3 DNA sequence: TGTGCCAGCAGCACGGACAGCCGGGGGGGCACCATATATTTT. It yields the protein CASSTDSRGGTIYF.

V and J are TRBV19 and TRBJ2-5; TRBD2 matches at 7 bases. Germline-derived CDR1 and CDR2 are LNHDA and SQIVND (reference sequence). J was trimmed by 5 bases and V by 8 bases; bases with no gene match: 8. The CDR3 sequence is 13 residues long. In DNA, the CDR3 is TGTGCCAGTTGGGGGGGTGTCATGGAGACCCAGTACTTC. It is translated as CASWGGVMETQYF.